These T cell receptor beta chains were read from a single sample in a study of Graves' ophthalmopathy and Graves' hyperthyroidism. TCRdb reprocessed the multiplex PCR reads with MiXCR, giving one entry per CDR3 protein. The table has approximately 500,000 distinct CDR3 sequences, about 15% seen once; the top ten hold 9.8%. Sequenced material: blood. Every receptor here comes from a woman aged 25 to 45 with Graves' ophthalmopathy. Each CDR3 is given with its conserved first and last residue. The D gene is left open where the match is weak. Part of the rows lack a size; the others show once, few, many or a class for expanded clones.

NA,TRBV4-1,TRBJ2-7,NA,CASSQDSRERGEQYF,TGCGCCAGCAGCCAAGATTCTCGCGAAAGGGGGGAGCAGTACTTC
NA,TRBV6-1,TRBJ2-5,many,CASSRRNQETQYF,TGTGCCAGCAGTAGACGGAACCAAGAGACCCAGTACTTC
NA,TRBV6-5,TRBJ2-7,many,CASSRLGGVSYEQYF,TGTGCCAGCAGTCGACTAGGGGGGGTCTCCTACGAGCAGTACTTC
NA,TRBV11-2,TRBJ1-6,few,CASSLEDIDNSPLHF,TGTGCCAGCAGCTTAGAGGACATAGATAATTCACCCCTCCACTTT
NA,TRBV12-3/TRBV12-4,TRBJ1-6,many,CASSRVGERNSPLHF,TGTGCCAGCAGCCGTGTGGGGGAAAGAAATTCACCCCTCCACTTT
TRBD1,TRBV6-1,TRBJ1-2,many,CASSEGENRGKDYTF,TGTGCCAGCAGTGAAGGAGAGAACAGGGGGAAGGACTACACCTTC
TRBD1,TRBV12-3/TRBV12-4,TRBJ2-6,many,CASSSTGGNGANVLTF,TGTGCCAGCAGTTCCACAGGGGGTAATGGGGCCAACGTCCTGACTTTC
NA,TRBV20-1,TRBJ2-5,many,CSAQRETQYF,TGCAGTGCCCAGAGGGAGACCCAGTACTTC
TRBD1,TRBV12-3/TRBV12-4,TRBJ1-5,many,CASSLGDRYQPQHF,TGTGCCAGCAGTTTAGGGGACAGATATCAGCCCCAGCATTTT
TRBD1,TRBV29-1,TRBJ1-1,many,CSVLQGANTEAFF,TGCAGCGTTTTACAGGGGGCGAACACTGAAGCTTTCTTT
TRBD1,TRBV12-3/TRBV12-4,TRBJ2-7,many,CASRGGTGAYEQYF,TGTGCCAGCAGAGGAGGGACAGGGGCTTACGAGCAGTACTTC
TRBD1,TRBV18,TRBJ2-7,few,CASSRNRDSEQYF,TGTGCCAGCTCACGAAACAGGGACAGCGAGCAGTACTTC
NA,TRBV10-3,TRBJ2-5,many,CAISESPGKEAQYF,TGTGCCATCAGTGAGTCGCCCGGGAAAGAGGCCCAGTACTTC
NA,TRBV27,TRBJ1-2,many,CASSLVGNYGYTF,TGTGCCAGCAGTTTAGTGGGCAACTATGGCTACACCTTC
TRBD1,TRBV4-1,TRBJ1-1,many,CASSQRDRGLVNTEAFF,TGCGCCAGCAGCCAACGGGACAGGGGGCTTGTTAACACTGAAGCTTTCTTT
TRBD2,TRBV24-1,TRBJ2-7,many,CATSDLSSGTEQYF,TGTGCCACCAGTGATTTGAGTAGCGGGACCGAGCAGTACTTC
NA,TRBV29-1,TRBJ1-1,many,CSVVRDSWGEAFF,TGCAGCGTTGTCCGCGACAGCTGGGGGGAAGCTTTCTTT
NA,TRBV24-1,TRBJ1-1,many,CATSEGTEAFF,TGTGCCACCAGTGAGGGGACTGAAGCTTTCTTT
TRBD2,TRBV10-1,TRBJ2-1,NA,CASSAGTSGSRMGNEQFF,TGCGCCAGCAGTGCCGGGACTAGCGGGAGTAGGATGGGAAATGAGCAGTTCTTC
TRBD1,TRBV5-5,TRBJ1-5,few,CASSRTGVGAQPQHF,TGTGCCAGCAGCCGAACAGGGGTAGGAGCTCAGCCCCAGCATTTT